This record covers a single T cell receptor (beta chain). Antigen unknown. These data belong to a study of blood T cells in healthy people across ages. Findings of the study overall: Any changes in expanded clonotypes were possibly confounded, as donor CMV status remained unknown. The fall in TCR beta diversity per million T cells was roughly linear with age.

This CDR3 is built from 13 residues. V gave up 1 base and J gave up 3 bases, with 9 bases separating them. CDR1 is GTSNPN, CDR2 SVGIG, per germline (reference sequence). A second PCR of 7 to 11 cycles used a sample-barcoded 5' primer and a J-beta primer mix. One entry per CDR3 protein results from TCRdb running MiXCR on the 5' RACE reads. The sample has about 680,000 distinct CDR3 sequences, about half seen once. The V gene is TRBV30, the J gene TRBJ1-1; tentatively, D is TRBD1 (5 bases). The TCR was taken from a woman between 55 and 75 years old in good health. Sequenced sample: blood. The CDR3 region has the DNA TGTGCCTGGAGTGAGGGGTGGGACACTGAAGCTTTCTTT. It codes for CAWSEGWDTEAFF.